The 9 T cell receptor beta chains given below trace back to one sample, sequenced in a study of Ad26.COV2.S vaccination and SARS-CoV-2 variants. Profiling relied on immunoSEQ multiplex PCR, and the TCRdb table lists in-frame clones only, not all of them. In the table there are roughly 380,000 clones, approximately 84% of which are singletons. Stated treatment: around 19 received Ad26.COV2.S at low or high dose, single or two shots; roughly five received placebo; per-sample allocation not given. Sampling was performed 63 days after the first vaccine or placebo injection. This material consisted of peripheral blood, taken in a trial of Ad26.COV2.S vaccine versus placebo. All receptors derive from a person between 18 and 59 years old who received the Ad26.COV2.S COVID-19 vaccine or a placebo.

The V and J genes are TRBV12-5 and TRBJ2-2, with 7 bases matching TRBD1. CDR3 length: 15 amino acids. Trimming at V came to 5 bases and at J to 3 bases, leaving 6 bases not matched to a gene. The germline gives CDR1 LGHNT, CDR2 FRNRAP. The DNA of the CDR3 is TGTGCTAGTGGTACTCCGACAGGGTACACCGGGGAGCTGTTTTTT. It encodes CASGTPTGYTGELFF.

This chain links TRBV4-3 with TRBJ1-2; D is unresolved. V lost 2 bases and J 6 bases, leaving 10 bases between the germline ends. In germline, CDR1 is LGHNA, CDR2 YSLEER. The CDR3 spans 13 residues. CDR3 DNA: TGCGCCAGCAGCCAATTAGTTGGGGATGGCTACACCTTC. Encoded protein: CASSQLVGDGYTF.

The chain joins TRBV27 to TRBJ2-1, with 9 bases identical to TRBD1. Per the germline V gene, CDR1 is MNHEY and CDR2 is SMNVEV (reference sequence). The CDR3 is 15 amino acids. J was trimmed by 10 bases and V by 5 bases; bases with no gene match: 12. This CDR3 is CASSPSDRGRREQFF. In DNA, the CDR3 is TGTGCCAGCAGTCCCTCGGACAGGGGTCGGCGAGAGCAGTTCTTC.

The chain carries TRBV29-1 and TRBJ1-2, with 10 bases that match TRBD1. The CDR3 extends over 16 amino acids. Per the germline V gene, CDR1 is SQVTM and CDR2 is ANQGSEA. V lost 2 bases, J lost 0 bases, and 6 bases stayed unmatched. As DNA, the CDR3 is TGCAGCGTTGAAAGGACAGGGGGGACGGCTAACTATGGCTACACCTTC. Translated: CSVERTGGTANYGYTF.

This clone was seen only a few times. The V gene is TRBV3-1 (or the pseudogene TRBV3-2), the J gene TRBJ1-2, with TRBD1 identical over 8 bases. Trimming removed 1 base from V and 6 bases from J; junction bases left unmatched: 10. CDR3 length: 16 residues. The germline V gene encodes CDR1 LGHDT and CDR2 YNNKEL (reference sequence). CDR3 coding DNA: TGTGCCAGCAGCCAAGTCATACGGACAGGGAAGGATGGCTACACCTTC. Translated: CASSQVIRTGKDGYTF.

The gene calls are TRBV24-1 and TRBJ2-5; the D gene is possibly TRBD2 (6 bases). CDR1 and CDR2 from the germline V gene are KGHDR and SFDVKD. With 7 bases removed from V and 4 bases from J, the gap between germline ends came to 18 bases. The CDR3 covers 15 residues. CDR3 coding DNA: TGTGCCACCAGCGATGGGGCAGGGACTGGAGAGACCCAGTACTTC. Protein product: CATSDGAGTGETQYF.

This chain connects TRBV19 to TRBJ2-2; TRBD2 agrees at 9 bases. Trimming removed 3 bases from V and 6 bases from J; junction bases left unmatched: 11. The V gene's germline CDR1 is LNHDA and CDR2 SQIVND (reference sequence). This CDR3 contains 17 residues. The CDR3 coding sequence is TGTGCCAGTAGTATTATTAAGGCTAGCGGGGTGGCCGGGGAGCTGTTTTTT. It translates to CASSIIKASGVAGELFF.

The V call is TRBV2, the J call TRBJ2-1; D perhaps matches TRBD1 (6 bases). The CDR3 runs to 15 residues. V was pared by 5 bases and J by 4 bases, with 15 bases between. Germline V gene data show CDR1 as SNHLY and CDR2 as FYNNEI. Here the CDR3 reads CASSTQGSFYNEQFF. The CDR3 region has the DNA TGTGCCAGCAGTACACAGGGTTCCTTTTACAATGAGCAGTTCTTC.

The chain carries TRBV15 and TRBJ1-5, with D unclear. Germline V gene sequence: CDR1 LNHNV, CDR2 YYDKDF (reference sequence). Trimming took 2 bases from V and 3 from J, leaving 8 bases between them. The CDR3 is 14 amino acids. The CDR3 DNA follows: TGTGCCACCAGCAGACAGTTGGACAATCAGCCCCAGCATTTT. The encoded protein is CATSRQLDNQPQHF.